The next 12 T cell receptor beta chains were all read from a single sample in a study of early T cells in non-severe SARS-CoV-2 infection. TCRdb re-analysed the 5' RACE reads in MiXCR, keeping a single row per CDR3 protein. The sample holds approximately 50,000 distinct CDR3 sequences, around 12% seen once. This sample comprised whole blood, obtained at baseline. The receptors derive from an adult who was a healthcare worker with PCR-confirmed SARS-CoV-2 infection or an uninfected control (not recorded which).

This clonotype has at least ten counts. The chain is built from TRBV6-2 or TRBV6-3 and TRBJ1-1; D not resolved. In germline, CDR1 is MNHEY, CDR2 SVGEGT. The CDR3 loop spans 15 amino acids. V was pared by 0 bases and J by 5 bases, with 13 bases between. CDR3 protein: CASSYSRPKTTEAFF. The CDR3, as DNA: TGTGCCAGCAGTTACTCGAGGCCGAAGACTACTGAAGCTTTCTTT.

This clonotype has just a few counts. This sequence joins TRBV3-1 and TRBJ1-5; no definite D call. The CDR3 has 14 amino acids. The germline V and J ends were trimmed by 4 bases and 5 bases, with 12 bases remaining between them. CDR1 and CDR2 from the germline V gene are LGHDT and YNNKEL (reference sequence). DNA of the CDR3: TGTGCCAGCAGCCCTCGTCTGGACCATCAGCCCCAGCATTTT. Amino acid sequence: CASSPRLDHQPQHF.

The genes are TRBV11-2 and TRBJ2-7, with D perhaps TRBD1 (5 bases). CDR1 is SGHAT, CDR2 FQNNGV, per germline. This CDR3 spans 15 amino acids. V lost 5 bases and J lost 2, with 16 bases in between. The CDR3 bases are TGTGCCAGCAGCCCACTTACAGGAAGAACCTACGAGCAGTACTTC. Amino acid sequence: CASSPLTGRTYEQYF.

V usage is TRBV3-1 and J usage is TRBJ1-1; D ambiguous. CDR3 length: 15 residues. CDR1 is LGHDT and CDR2 is YNNKEL in the germline V gene (reference sequence). With 0 bases removed from V and 1 base from J, the gap between germline ends came to 9 bases. The CDR3 loop reads CASSQDSPTNTEAFF. In nucleotides, the CDR3 is TGTGCCAGCAGCCAAGATTCCCCGACGAACACTGAAGCTTTCTTT.

V is TRBV7-6 and J is TRBJ2-3; 8 bases are a match to TRBD2. J gave up 0 bases and V 5 bases, and 19 bases lay outside the gene matches. The CDR3 spans 20 residues. Per germline, CDR1 SGHVS and CDR2 FNYEAQ. The CDR3 region has the DNA TGTGCCAGCAGCCGCAACCTAATAGCGGGACATTACTCCAGCACAGATACGCAGTATTTT. Amino acids: CASSRNLIAGHYSSTDTQYF. Full variable domain (outside the CDR3, taken from reference TRBV7-6 and TRBJ2-3): GAGVSQSPRYKVTKRGQDVALRCDPISGHVSLYWYRQALGQGPEFLTYFNYEAQQDKSGLPNDRFSAERPEGSISTLTIQRTEQRDSAMYRCASSRNLIAGHYSSTDTQYFGPGTRLTVL.

V and J are TRBV7-3 and TRBJ2-1; 9 nucleotides align to TRBD1. Germline CDR1 SGHTA, CDR2 FQGTGA. V trimming: 4 bases; J trimming: 13 bases; junction bases outside the gene matches: 17. The CDR3 runs 16 residues. DNA of the CDR3: TGTGCCAGCAGCTCCTCCGGGACAGGGTCATTAGCGGTACAGTTCTTC. Amino acid sequence: CASSSSGTGSLAVQFF.

The gene calls are TRBV12-3 or TRBV12-4 and TRBJ2-1; TRBD2 might be the D (6 bases). V dropped 2 bases and J dropped 7 bases, with 12 bases sitting between them. This CDR3 region has 14 residues. The DNA of the CDR3 is TGTGCCAGCAGTTTATCTCACGGGGGAAATGAGCAGTTCTTC. The encoded protein is CASSLSHGGNEQFF.

The CDR3 sequence is CASSRQGPGNTIYF. The CDR3 DNA reads as TGTGCCAGCAGCCGACAGGGGCCTGGAAACACCATATATTTT. The rearrangement joins TRBV3-1 to TRBJ1-3; 8 positions agree with TRBD1. This CDR3 is 14 amino acids long. CDR1 LGHDT and CDR2 YNNKEL come from the germline V gene (reference sequence). The V segment lost 4 bases and the J segment 2 bases; nucleotides outside the gene matches: 1. Supplemented by reference TRBV3-1 and TRBJ1-3, the full variable domain reads DTAVSQTPKYLVTQMGNDKSIKCEQNLGHDTMYWYKQDSKKFLKIMFSYNNKELIINETVPNRFSPKSPDKAHLNLHINSLELGDSAVYFCASSRQGPGNTIYFGEGSWLTVV.

The genes are TRBV2 and TRBJ2-5; D remains ambiguous. V was trimmed by 7 bases and J by 2 bases, leaving 14 bases between them. Germline CDR1 SNHLY, CDR2 FYNNEI. This CDR3 has 14 amino acids. CDR3 amino acids: CASIITLSQETQYF. The CDR3 DNA reads TGTGCCAGCATCATAACATTGTCACAAGAGACCCAGTACTTC. Full variable domain (rest looked up from reference TRBV2 and TRBJ2-5): EPEVTQTPSHQVTQMGQEVILRCVPISNHLYFYWYRQILGQKVEFLVSFYNNEISEKSEIFDDQFSVERPDGSNFTLKIRSTKLEDSAMYFCASIITLSQETQYFGPGTRLLVL.

The rearrangement joins TRBV4-3 to TRBJ1-1; the D is unclear. Germline values: CDR1 LGHNA, CDR2 YSLEER. This CDR3 is built from 12 residues. The V end was cut by 1 base, the J end by 5 bases, with 5 bases between. As DNA, the CDR3 is TGCGCCAGCAGCCAAGGAAGGACTGAAGCTTTCTTT. It is translated as CASSQGRTEAFF.

This clonotype was found many times. V and J are TRBV6-2 or TRBV6-3 and TRBJ2-1, with D possibly being TRBD2 (6 bases). Trimming cost V 4 bases and J 9 bases, with 10 bases left between them. The germline gives CDR1 MNHEY, CDR2 SVGEGT. The CDR3 runs to 12 residues. In DNA form, the CDR3 reads TGTGCCAGCAGTTCGTCTAGCGCTGAGCAGTTCTTC. Protein: CASSSSSAEQFF.

The chain couples TRBV5-4 to TRBJ2-1; tentative D call: TRBD2 (6 bases). The CDR3 has 15 amino acids. Trimming left V 4 bases short and J 8 bases short, with 19 bases between. Germline CDR1 and CDR2: SGHNT and YYREEE (reference sequence). The CDR3 coding sequence is TGTGCCAGCAGCACGGGACTCTCCAAAGGCTATGAGCAGTTCTTC. This translates into CASSTGLSKGYEQFF. The entire variable domain, with the rest obtained from reference TRBV5-4 and TRBJ2-1, is as follows: ETGVTQSPTHLIKTRGQQVTLRCSSQSGHNTVSWYQQALGQGPQFIFQYYREEENGRGNFPPRFSGLQFPNYSSELNVNALELDDSALYLCASSTGLSKGYEQFFGPGTRLTVL.